This T cell receptor beta chain was documented in a study of CD8+ T cells in alopecia areata. The CDR3 consists of 15 residues. Germline V gene lookup returns CDR1 GTSNPN and CDR2 SVGIG (reference sequence). The V gene end was trimmed by 3 bases and the J gene end by 4 bases; junction bases not matched to a gene: 7. Study-level findings and limits: Scalp repertoires also include resident alphabeta T cells from normal skin.

There are a few counts of this clone. The antigen is unknown. Following extraction, RNA underwent reverse transcription to cDNA, which served as the sequencing template. Measured with immunoSEQ multiplex PCR; TCRdb has only the in-frame clones, and not every one. The sample holds about 99,000 clones, 55% seen once. V and J are TRBV30 and TRBJ2-7, with TRBD1 matching over 12 bases. Material: CD4+ T cells sorted from blood. The TCR was taken from a human donor in good health. The CDR3 loop reads CAWRDRDRGLYEQYF. In nucleotides, the CDR3 is TGTGCCTGGAGGGACCGGGACAGGGGGCTGTACGAGCAGTACTTC.